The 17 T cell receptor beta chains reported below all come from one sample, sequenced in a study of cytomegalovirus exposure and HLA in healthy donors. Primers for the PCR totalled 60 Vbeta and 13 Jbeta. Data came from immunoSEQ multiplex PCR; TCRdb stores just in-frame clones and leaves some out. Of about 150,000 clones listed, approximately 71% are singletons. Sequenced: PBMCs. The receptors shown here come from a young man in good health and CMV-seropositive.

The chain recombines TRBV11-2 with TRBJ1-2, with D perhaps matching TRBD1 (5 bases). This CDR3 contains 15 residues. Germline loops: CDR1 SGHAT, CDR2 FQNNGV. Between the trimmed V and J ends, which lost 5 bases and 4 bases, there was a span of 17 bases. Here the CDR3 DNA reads TGTGCCAGCAGCCCCGGGTGGGACTTGGTCTATGGCTACACCTTC. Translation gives CASSPGWDLVYGYTF.

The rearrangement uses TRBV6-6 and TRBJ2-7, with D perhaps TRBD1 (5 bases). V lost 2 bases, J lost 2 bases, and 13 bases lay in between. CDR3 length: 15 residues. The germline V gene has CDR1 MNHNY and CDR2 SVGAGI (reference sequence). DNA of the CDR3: TGTGCCAGCAGTTACGGGGCAGCCCTAACCTACGAGCAGTACTTC. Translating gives CASSYGAALTYEQYF.

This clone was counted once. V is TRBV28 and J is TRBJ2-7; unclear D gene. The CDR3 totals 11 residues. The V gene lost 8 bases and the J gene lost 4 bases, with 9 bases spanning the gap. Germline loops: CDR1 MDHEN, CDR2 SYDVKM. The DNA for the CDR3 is TGTGCCAGCGAGGCGTATTACGAGCAGTACTTC. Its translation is CASEAYYEQYF.

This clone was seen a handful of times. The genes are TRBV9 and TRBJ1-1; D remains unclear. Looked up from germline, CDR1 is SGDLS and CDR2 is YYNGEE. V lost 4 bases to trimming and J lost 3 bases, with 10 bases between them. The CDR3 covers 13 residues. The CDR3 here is CASSHYRDTEAFF. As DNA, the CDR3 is TGTGCCAGCAGCCATTATCGGGACACTGAAGCTTTCTTT.

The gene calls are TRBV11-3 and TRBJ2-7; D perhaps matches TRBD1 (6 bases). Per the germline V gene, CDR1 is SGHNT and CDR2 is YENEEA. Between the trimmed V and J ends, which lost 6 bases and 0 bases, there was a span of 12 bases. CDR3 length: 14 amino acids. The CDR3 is CASSFTGSSYEQYF. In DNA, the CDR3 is TGTGCCAGCAGTTTCACAGGGAGCTCCTACGAGCAGTACTTC.

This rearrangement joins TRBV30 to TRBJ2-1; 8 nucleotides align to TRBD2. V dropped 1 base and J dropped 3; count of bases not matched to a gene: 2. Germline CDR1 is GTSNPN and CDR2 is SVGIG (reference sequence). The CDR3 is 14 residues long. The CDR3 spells CAWSGLAGYNEQFF. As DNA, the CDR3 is TGTGCCTGGAGTGGGCTAGCGGGCTACAATGAGCAGTTCTTC.

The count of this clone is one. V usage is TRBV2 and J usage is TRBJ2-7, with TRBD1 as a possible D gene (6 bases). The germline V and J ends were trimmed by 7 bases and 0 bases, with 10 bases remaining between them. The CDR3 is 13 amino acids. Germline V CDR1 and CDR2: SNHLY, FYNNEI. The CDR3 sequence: CASKNRDSYEQYF. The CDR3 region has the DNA TGTGCCAGCAAAAACAGGGACTCCTACGAGCAGTACTTC.

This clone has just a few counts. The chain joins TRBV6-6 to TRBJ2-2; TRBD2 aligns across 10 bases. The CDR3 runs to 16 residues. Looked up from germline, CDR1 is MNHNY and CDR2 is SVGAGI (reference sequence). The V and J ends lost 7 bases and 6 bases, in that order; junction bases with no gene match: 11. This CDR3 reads CASKDVGTSVSGELFF. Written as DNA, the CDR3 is TGTGCCAGCAAAGACGTCGGGACTAGCGTGTCCGGGGAGCTGTTTTTT.

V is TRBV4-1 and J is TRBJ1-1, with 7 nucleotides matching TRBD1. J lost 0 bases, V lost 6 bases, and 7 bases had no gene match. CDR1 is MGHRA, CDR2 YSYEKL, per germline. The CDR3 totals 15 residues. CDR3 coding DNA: TGCGCCAGCAGGCTAAGAGGGGGCCTGAACACTGAAGCTTTCTTT. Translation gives CASRLRGGLNTEAFF.

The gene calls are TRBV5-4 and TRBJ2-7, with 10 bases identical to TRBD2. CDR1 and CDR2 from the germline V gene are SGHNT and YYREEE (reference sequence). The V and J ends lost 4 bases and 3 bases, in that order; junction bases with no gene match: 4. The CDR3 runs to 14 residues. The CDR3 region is CASSDGLADYEQYF. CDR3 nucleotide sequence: TGTGCCAGCAGCGACGGACTAGCGGACTACGAGCAGTACTTC.

CDR3 DNA sequence: TGTGCCAGCAGTTTTCAGGGTTCTGGAAACACCATATATTTT. Translated, it gives CASSFQGSGNTIYF. The gene calls are TRBV28 and TRBJ1-3; D might be TRBD1 (5 bases). Germline V lookup: CDR1 MDHEN, CDR2 SYDVKM. The V and J ends lost 3 bases and 1 base respectively, with 7 bases between them. This CDR3 region has 14 residues.

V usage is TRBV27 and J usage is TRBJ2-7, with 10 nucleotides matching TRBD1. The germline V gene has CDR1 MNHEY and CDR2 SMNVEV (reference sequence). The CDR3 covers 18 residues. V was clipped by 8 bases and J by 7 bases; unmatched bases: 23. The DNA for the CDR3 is TGTGCCAGCTCCGTCCGGGACAGGGGCAGCGGGAGAACGGGGGAGCAGTACTTC. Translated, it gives CASSVRDRGSGRTGEQYF.

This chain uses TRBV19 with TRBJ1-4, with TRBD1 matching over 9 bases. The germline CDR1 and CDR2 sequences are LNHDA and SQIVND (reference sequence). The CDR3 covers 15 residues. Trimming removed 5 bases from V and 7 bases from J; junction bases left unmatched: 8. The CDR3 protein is CASSQPGQGTEKLFF. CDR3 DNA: TGTGCCAGTAGTCAGCCGGGACAGGGAACTGAAAAACTGTTTTTT.

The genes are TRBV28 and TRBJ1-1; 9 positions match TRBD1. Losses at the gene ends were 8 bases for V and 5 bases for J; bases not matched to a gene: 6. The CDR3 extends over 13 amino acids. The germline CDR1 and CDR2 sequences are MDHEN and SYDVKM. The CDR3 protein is CASSRTGATEAFF. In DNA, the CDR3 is TGTGCCAGCTCACGGACAGGGGCGACTGAAGCTTTCTTT.

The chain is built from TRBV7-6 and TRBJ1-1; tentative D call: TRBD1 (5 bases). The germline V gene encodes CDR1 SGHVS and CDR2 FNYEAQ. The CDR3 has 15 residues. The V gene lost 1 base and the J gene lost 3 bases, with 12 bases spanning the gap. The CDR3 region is CASSLGAGGYTEAFF. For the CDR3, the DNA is TGTGCCAGCAGCTTAGGGGCCGGGGGGTACACTGAAGCTTTCTTT.

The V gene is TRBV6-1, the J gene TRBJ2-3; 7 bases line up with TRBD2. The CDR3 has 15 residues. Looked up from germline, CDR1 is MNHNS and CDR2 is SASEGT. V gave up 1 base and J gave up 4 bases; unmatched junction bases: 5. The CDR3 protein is CASSEGGGSADTQYF. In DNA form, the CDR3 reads TGTGCCAGCAGTGAAGGGGGGGGGTCTGCAGATACGCAGTATTTT.

Here the CDR3 reads CAWRVRLAGKDTQYF. The CDR3 nucleotides read TGTGCCTGGAGAGTTAGACTAGCGGGAAAGGATACGCAGTATTTT. The chain links TRBV30 to TRBJ2-3; 11 bases are a match to TRBD2. Germline V gene lookup returns CDR1 GTSNPN and CDR2 SVGIG (reference sequence). V lost 3 bases to trimming and J lost 6 bases; unmatched junction nucleotides: 8. The CDR3 is 15 residues long.